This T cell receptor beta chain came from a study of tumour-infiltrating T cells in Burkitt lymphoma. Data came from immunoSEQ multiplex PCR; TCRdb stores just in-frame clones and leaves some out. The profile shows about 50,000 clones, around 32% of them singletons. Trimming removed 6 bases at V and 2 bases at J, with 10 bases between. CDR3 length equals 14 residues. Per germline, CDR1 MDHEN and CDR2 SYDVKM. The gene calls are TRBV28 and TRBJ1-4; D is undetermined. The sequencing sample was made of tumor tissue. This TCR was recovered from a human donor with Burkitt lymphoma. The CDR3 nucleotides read TGTGCCAGCAGGACATCACGGACTAATGAAAAACTGTTTTTT. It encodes CASRTSRTNEKLFF.